Included here is one T cell receptor beta chain sequence, with context. As yet, its antigen is unknown. The sample originates from a study of shared clonotypes between healthy human individuals. Study background: CD4 naive and CD4 memory each took three plates per donor, while CD8 naive took two and CD8 memory one.

Trimming shortened V by 4 bases and J by 4 bases, and 12 bases separated the two germline ends. The CDR3 extends over 14 amino acids. Germline V CDR1 and CDR2: SGHNT, YYREEE (reference sequence). Overall study results and limits: Though the depth was large, rarefaction showed that sorted-subset sequencing was incomplete. There were few donors, and this limited the genetic and exposure-history diversity represented.

Roughly 200 ng DNA, around 30,000 T cell genomes, went into each sorted-subset replicate PCR. The data were produced by immunoSEQ multiplex PCR, yet TCRdb's version contains in-frame clones alone and is incomplete. The sample includes 950,000 to 1,100,000 clones, about 84% of them seen just once. The sample comprised memory CD4+ T cells from PBMCs. Subset indicated: CD45RA-negative fraction. The rearrangement uses TRBV5-4 and TRBJ1-5; TRBD1 might be the D (5 bases). This TCR came from a man in his late teens or twenties in good health. Some clones in this sample may be carry-over from other donors' samples. The CDR3 DNA reads TGTGCCAGCAGCCACAGACAGTCAAATCAGCCCCAGCATTTT. Translated: CASSHRQSNQPQHF.